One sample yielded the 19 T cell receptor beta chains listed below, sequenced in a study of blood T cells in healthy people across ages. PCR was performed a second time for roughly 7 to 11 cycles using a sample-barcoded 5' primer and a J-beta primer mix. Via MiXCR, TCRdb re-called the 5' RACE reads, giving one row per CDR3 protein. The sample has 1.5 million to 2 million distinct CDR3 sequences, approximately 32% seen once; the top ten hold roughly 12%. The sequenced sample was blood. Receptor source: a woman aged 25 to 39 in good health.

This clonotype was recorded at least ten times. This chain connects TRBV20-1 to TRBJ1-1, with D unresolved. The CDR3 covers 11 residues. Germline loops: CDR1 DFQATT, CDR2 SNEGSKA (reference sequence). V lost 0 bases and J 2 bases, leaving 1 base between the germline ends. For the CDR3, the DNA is TGCAGTGCTAGAGATAACACTGAAGCTTTCTTT. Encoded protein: CSARDNTEAFF.

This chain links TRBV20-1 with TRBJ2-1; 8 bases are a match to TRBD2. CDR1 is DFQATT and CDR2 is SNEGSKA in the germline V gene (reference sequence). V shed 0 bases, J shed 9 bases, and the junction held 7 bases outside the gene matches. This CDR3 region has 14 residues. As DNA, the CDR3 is TGCAGTGCTAGAGAGGAAGTAGCGGGACGTGAGCAGTTCTTC. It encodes CSAREEVAGREQFF.

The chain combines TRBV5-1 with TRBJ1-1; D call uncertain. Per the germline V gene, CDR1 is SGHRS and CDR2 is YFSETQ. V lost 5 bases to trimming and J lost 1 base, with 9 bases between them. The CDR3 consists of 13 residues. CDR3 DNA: TGCGCCAGCAGGTGGGCGACGAACACTGAAGCTTTCTTT. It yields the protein CASRWATNTEAFF.

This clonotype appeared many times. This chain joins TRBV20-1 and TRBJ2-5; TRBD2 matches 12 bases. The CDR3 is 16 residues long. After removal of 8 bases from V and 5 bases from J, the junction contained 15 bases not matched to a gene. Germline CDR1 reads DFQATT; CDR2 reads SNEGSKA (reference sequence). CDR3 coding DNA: TGCAGTCCCTGGGGGGCTAGCGGGGGGGGGCAGGAGACCCAGTACTTC. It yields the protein CSPWGASGGGQETQYF.

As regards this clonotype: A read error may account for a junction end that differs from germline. The DNA of the CDR3 is TGTGCCGGCAGCCAGATAGCGAGGGGGACCTACGAGCAGTACTTC. Translation: CAGSQIARGTYEQYF. V and J are TRBV11-2 and TRBJ2-7; D is perhaps TRBD1 (6 bases). The V gene's germline CDR1 is SGHAT and CDR2 FQNNGV. CDR3 length: 15 amino acids.

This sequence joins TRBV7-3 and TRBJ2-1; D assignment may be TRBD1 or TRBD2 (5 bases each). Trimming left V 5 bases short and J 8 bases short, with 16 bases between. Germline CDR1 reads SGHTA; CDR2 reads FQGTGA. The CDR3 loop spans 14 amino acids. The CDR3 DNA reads TGTGCCAGCAGCCCGTCCTTTCGGGGCGATGAGCAGTTCTTC. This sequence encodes CASSPSFRGDEQFF.

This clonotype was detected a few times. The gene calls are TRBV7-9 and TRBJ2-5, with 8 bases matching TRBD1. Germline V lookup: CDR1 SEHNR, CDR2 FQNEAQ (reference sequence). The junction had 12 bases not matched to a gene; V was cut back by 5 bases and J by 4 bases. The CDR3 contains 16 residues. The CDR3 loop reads CASSNAGQALLETQYF. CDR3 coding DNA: TGTGCCAGCAGCAACGCGGGACAGGCCCTTCTAGAGACCCAGTACTTC.

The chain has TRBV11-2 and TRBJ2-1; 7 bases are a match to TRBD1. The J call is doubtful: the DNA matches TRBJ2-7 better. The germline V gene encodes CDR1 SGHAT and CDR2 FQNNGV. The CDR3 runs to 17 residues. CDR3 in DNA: TGTGCCAGCAGCTACCGACAGGGTTCAATCTCCTACAATGAGCAGTACTTC. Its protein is CASSYRQGSISYNEQYF.

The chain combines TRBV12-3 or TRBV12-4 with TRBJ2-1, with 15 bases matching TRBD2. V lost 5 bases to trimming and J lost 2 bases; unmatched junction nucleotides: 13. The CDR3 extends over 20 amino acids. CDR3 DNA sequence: TGTGCCAGCAGTCTATCCCCAGGACTAGCGGGAGGGCCGACCTACAATGAGCAGTTCTTC. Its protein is CASSLSPGLAGGPTYNEQFF.

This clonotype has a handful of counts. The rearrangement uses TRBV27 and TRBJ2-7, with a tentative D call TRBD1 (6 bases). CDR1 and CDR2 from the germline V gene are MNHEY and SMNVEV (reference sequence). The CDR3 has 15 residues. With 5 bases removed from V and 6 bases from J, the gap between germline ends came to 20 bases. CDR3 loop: CASSIVRARGGEQYF. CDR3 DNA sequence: TGTGCCAGCAGTATAGTCCGGGCCCGAGGGGGCGAGCAGTACTTC.

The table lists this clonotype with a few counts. The DNA for the CDR3 is TGTGCCAGCAGCCAAGATCTTGTCGGATCCAACTATGGCTACACCTTC. Protein: CASSQDLVGSNYGYTF. This rearrangement joins TRBV4-2 to TRBJ1-2, with no clear D. The germline CDR1 and CDR2 sequences are LGHNA and YNFKEQ. The CDR3 has 16 amino acids. V lost 0 bases and J lost 2, with 13 bases in between.

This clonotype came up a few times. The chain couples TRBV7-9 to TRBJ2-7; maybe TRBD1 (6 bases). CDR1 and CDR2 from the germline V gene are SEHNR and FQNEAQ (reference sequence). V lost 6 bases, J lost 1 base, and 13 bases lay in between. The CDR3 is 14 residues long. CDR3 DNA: TGTGCCAGCAGTCAAGACAGGCGGTCCTACGAGCAGTACTTC. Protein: CASSQDRRSYEQYF. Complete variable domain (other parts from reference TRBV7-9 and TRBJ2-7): DTGVSQNPRHKITKRGQNVTFRCDPISEHNRLYWYRQTLGQGPEFLTYFQNEAQLEKSRLLSDRFSAERPKGSFSTLEIQRTEQGDSAMYLCASSQDRRSYEQYFGPGTRLTVT.

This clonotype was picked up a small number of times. In DNA, the CDR3 is TGTGCCAGCAGCCACGTCCCCTACGAGCAGTACTTC. Encoded protein: CASSHVPYEQYF. This chain uses TRBV7-9 with TRBJ2-7; D is ambiguous. Trimming took off 5 bases at V and 2 bases at J, with 7 bases between the two ends. Germline V gene lookup returns CDR1 SEHNR and CDR2 FQNEAQ (reference sequence). The CDR3 extends over 12 amino acids. Using reference TRBV7-9 and TRBJ2-7 for the parts outside the CDR3, the full variable domain is DTGVSQNPRHKITKRGQNVTFRCDPISEHNRLYWYRQTLGQGPEFLTYFQNEAQLEKSRLLSDRFSAERPKGSFSTLEIQRTEQGDSAMYLCASSHVPYEQYFGPGTRLTVT.

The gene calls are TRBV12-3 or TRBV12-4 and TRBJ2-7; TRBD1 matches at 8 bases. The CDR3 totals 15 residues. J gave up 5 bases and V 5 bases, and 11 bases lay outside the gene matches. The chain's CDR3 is CASSPPTGAVHEQYF. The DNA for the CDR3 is TGTGCCAGCAGTCCACCGACAGGGGCAGTCCACGAGCAGTACTTC.

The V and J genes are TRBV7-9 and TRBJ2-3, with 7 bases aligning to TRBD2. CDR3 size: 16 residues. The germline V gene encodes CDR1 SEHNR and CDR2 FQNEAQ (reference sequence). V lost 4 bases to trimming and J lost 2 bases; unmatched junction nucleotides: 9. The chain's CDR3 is CASSSPGGNPTDTQYF. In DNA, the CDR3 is TGTGCCAGCAGCTCCCCCGGGGGGAATCCCACAGATACGCAGTATTTT.

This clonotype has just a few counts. The CDR3 here is CSVREGGEGFAFF. CDR3 sequence (DNA): TGCAGTGTAAGAGAAGGGGGCGAAGGATTTGCTTTCTTT. The genes are TRBV29-1 and TRBJ1-1; 7 positions agree with TRBD1. The CDR3 sequence is 13 residues long. Per germline, CDR1 SQVTM and CDR2 ANQGSEA.

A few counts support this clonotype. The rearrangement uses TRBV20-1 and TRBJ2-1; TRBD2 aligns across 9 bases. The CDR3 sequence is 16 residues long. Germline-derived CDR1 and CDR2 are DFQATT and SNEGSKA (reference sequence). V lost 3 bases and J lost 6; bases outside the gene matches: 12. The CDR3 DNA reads TGCAGTGCTAGCGGGGCTAGCGGGAATTCGCCCAATGAGCAGTTCTTC. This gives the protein CSASGASGNSPNEQFF.

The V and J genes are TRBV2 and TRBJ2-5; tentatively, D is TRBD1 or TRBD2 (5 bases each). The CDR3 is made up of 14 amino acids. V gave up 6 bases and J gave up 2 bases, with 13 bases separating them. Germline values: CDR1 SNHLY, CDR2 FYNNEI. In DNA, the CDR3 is TGTGCCAGCAGGGCCGGGACGCAGCAAGAGACCCAGTACTTC. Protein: CASRAGTQQETQYF. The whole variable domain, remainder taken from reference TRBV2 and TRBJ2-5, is EPEVTQTPSHQVTQMGQEVILRCVPISNHLYFYWYRQILGQKVEFLVSFYNNEISEKSEIFDDQFSVERPDGSNFTLKIRSTKLEDSAMYFCASRAGTQQETQYFGPGTRLLVL.

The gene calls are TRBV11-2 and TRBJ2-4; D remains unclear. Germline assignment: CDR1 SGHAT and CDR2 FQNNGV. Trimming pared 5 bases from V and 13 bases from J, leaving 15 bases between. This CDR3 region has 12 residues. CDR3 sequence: CASSEHPREQYF. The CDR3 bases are TGTGCCAGCAGCGAACACCCAAGAGAGCAGTACTTC.